This T cell receptor (beta chain) was documented in a study of cytomegalovirus exposure and HLA in healthy donors. CDR3 length: 17 amino acids. Germline-derived CDR1 and CDR2 are SGHNT and YYREEE (reference sequence). Trimming removed 0 bases from V and 1 base from J, with 13 bases in between. 13 Jbeta primers and 60 Vbeta primers were used for the PCR. Only in-frame clones appear in the TCRdb table, and some are missing; sequencing was by immunoSEQ multiplex PCR. The sample contains around 140,000 clones, around 78% of which appear only once. Specimen: PBMCs. The chain carries TRBV5-4 and TRBJ2-2; TRBD2 is a possible D gene (5 bases). The receptor was isolated from a man aged 40-55 years in good health and CMV-seronegative. The CDR3 DNA reads as TGTGCCAGCAGCTTGGGGTCGCGGGCCCGGAACACCGGGGAGCTGTTTTTT. Residues: CASSLGSRARNTGELFF.